These 2 T cell receptor beta chains came from one sample sequenced in a study of blood T cell repertoires in COVID-19. Clones were read by immunoSEQ multiplex PCR, and TCRdb kept only the in-frame ones, dropping some. The sample has roughly 13,000 clones; 75% to 90% are singletons. The sequenced material came from peripheral blood. Receptors originate from a man aged 35-49 years with active or convalescent COVID-19.

The chain is built from TRBV7-3 and TRBJ2-1, with TRBD2 matching 11 bases. The ends lost 5 bases at V and 8 bases at J; junction bases unmatched: 14. The CDR3 spans 17 residues. CDR1 and CDR2 (germline): SGHTA, FQGTGA. CDR3 loop: CASSPLLAGGLGDEQFF. DNA for the CDR3: TGTGCCAGCAGCCCACTCCTAGCGGGGGGCCTTGGGGATGAGCAGTTCTTC. Supplemented by reference TRBV7-3 and TRBJ2-1, the full variable domain reads GAGVSQTPSNKVTEKGKYVELRCDPISGHTALYWYRQSLGQGPEFLIYFQGTGAADDSGLPNDRFFAVRPEGSVSTLKIQRTERGDSAVYLCASSPLLAGGLGDEQFFGPGTRLTVL.

The genes are TRBV7-8 and TRBJ2-2; a possible D gene is TRBD1 (5 bases). V was trimmed by 2 bases and J by 1 base, leaving 26 bases between them. The length of the CDR3 is 21 residues. Germline assignment: CDR1 SGHVS and CDR2 FQNEAQ. The CDR3 protein is CASSLYWARAQPSENTGELFF. In nucleotides, the CDR3 is TGTGCCAGCAGCTTATATTGGGCCAGGGCTCAACCTTCCGAGAACACCGGGGAGCTGTTTTTT.